The T cell receptor beta chain under discussion was sequenced for a study of shared clonotypes between healthy human individuals. Notes on the study in general: For naive CD4 cells, roughly 5% of clonotypes were shared across a handful of donors.

Produced via immunoSEQ multiplex PCR; TCRdb's table is partial and in-frame only. The sample yields about 2 million clones, about 95% seen once. Selected positively for CCR7 and CD45RO-negative, naive CD8 cells excluded terminally differentiated effector memory CD45RA+ cells. Worth noting for this clone: Its antigen is not identified.

V was trimmed by 3 bases and J by 15 bases, leaving 11 bases between them. Germline CDR1 is WNHNN and CDR2 is SYGVQD (reference sequence). CDR3 length: 11 residues. This chain joins TRBV10-1 and TRBJ2-2; D possibly matches TRBD1 or TRBD2 (5 bases each). The origin of this receptor is a man aged 18 to 29 in good health. The sequenced sample consisted of naive CD8+ T cells sorted from blood. The CDR3 DNA sequence: TGCGCCAGCAGTGATGGGGGAGAGGTGTTTTTT. Protein sequence: CASSDGGEVFF.